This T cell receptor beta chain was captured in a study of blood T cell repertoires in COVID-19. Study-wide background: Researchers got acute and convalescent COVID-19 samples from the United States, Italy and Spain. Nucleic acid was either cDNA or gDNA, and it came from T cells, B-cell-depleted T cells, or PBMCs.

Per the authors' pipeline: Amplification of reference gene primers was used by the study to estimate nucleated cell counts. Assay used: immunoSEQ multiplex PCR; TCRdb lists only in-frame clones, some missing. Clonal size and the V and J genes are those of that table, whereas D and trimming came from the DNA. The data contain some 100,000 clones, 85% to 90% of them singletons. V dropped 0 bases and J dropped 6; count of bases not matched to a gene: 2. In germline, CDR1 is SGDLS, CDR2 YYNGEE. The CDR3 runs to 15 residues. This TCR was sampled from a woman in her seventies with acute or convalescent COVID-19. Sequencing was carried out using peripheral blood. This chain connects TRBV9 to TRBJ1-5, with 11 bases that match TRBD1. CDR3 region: CASSVGDRGIQPQHF. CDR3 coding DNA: TGTGCCAGCAGCGTAGGGGACAGGGGGATTCAGCCCCAGCATTTT.